Presented here are 20 T cell receptor beta chains from one specimen sequenced in a study of blood T cell repertoires in COVID-19. Some clones are missing from TCRdb's copy, which holds only in-frame ones; the method was immunoSEQ multiplex PCR. The sample lists 95,000 or so clones; 70% to 80% were seen once. The sample consisted of peripheral blood. Receptors originate from an elderly woman with active or convalescent COVID-19.

The V and J genes are TRBV2 and TRBJ2-7, with 7 bases fitting TRBD1. Germline lookup yields CDR1 SNHLY and CDR2 FYNNEI. J gave up 0 bases and V 6 bases, and 5 bases lay outside the gene matches. The CDR3 sequence is 14 residues long. The CDR3 nucleotides read TGTGCCAGCAGGCGACAGGGCAACTCCTACGAGCAGTACTTC. Translating gives CASRRQGNSYEQYF.

The chain couples TRBV6-1 to TRBJ2-1, with 9 bases lining up with TRBD1. CDR3 length equals 19 residues. CDR1 and CDR2 (germline): MNHNS, SASEGT. V trimming: 3 bases; J trimming: 6 bases; junction bases outside the gene matches: 18. CDR3 protein: CASSEGQGDAAVAPNEQFF. DNA of the CDR3: TGTGCCAGCAGTGAGGGACAGGGCGATGCAGCGGTAGCGCCCAATGAGCAGTTCTTC.

This clone was seen once. The chain couples TRBV27 to TRBJ2-1, with 10 bases fitting TRBD2. Per the germline V gene, CDR1 is MNHEY and CDR2 is SMNVEV (reference sequence). V was pared by 0 bases and J by 3 bases, with 2 bases of the junction left unmatched. This CDR3 is 16 amino acids long. CDR3 protein: CASSLSGTSVYNEQFF. CDR3 coding DNA: TGTGCCAGCAGTTTATCTGGGACTAGCGTCTACAATGAGCAGTTCTTC.

The V call is TRBV5-1, the J call TRBJ2-1; TRBD2 agrees at 14 bases. CDR1 is SGHRS and CDR2 is YFSETQ in the germline V gene. CDR3 length equals 15 residues. V lost 2 bases, J lost 9 bases, and 4 bases stayed unmatched. CDR3 sequence: CASSFGTSGSSEQFF. As DNA, the CDR3 is TGCGCCAGCAGCTTCGGGACTAGCGGGAGTAGTGAGCAGTTCTTC.

This clone is a singleton in its sample. The gene calls are TRBV19 and TRBJ1-2; perhaps TRBD1 as D (6 bases). Trimming removed 4 bases from V and 3 bases from J, with 12 bases in between. CDR3 length equals 14 residues. The V gene's germline CDR1 is LNHDA and CDR2 SQIVND (reference sequence). The CDR3 sequence is CASSRGQQYYGYTF. DNA of the CDR3: TGTGCCAGTAGTAGAGGACAGCAATACTATGGCTACACCTTC.

The chain couples TRBV28 to TRBJ2-6, with D maybe TRBD1 (5 bases). The CDR3 spans 17 residues. CDR1 and CDR2 (germline): MDHEN, SYDVKM. Trimming took off 3 bases at V and 0 bases at J, with 12 bases between the two ends. The DNA for the CDR3 is TGTGCCAGCAGTTTTGCAGGGCCCCACTCTGGGGCCAACGTCCTGACTTTC. This sequence encodes CASSFAGPHSGANVLTF.

V and J are TRBV3-1 (or the pseudogene TRBV3-2) and TRBJ2-3, with D hard to call. The CDR3 spans 14 residues. V was pared by 0 bases and J by 10 bases, with 14 bases between. The germline gives CDR1 LGHDT, CDR2 YNNKEL (reference sequence). Here the CDR3 DNA reads TGTGCCAGCAGCCAAGATCCCCAACCTCGGTCGCAGTATTTT. This encodes CASSQDPQPRSQYF.

This chain uses TRBV7-2 with TRBJ1-3; 9 positions match TRBD1. V shed 0 bases, J shed 3 bases, and the junction held 6 bases outside the gene matches. This CDR3 is built from 17 residues. CDR1 is SGHTA, CDR2 FQGNSA, per germline. CDR3 nucleotides: TGTGCCAGCAGCTTAGCGGGGACAGGGCAGCTTGGAAACACCATATATTTT. Residues: CASSLAGTGQLGNTIYF.

This sequence joins TRBV6-2 or TRBV6-3 and TRBJ1-6, with D tentatively TRBD1 (5 bases). The CDR3 contains 16 residues. Germline V gene data show CDR1 as MNHEY and CDR2 as SVGEGT. V lost 2 bases to trimming and J lost 5 bases, with 13 bases between them. The CDR3 protein is CASSYGLRQHNSPLHF. The DNA for the CDR3 is TGTGCCAGCAGTTACGGCCTCAGACAGCATAATTCACCCCTCCACTTT.

V usage is TRBV9 and J usage is TRBJ2-3; 9 nucleotides agree with TRBD2. The junction had 8 bases not matched to a gene; V was cut back by 1 base and J by 5 bases. This CDR3 is 16 amino acids long. CDR1 is SGDLS, CDR2 YYNGEE, per germline. The CDR3 protein is CASSVSAGGPGDTQYF. CDR3 DNA: TGTGCCAGCAGCGTATCTGCGGGAGGGCCTGGAGATACGCAGTATTTT.

This clone was counted between two and nine times. This rearrangement joins TRBV24-1 to TRBJ2-2, with 11 positions matching TRBD2. Trimming took 4 bases from V and 3 from J; bases not matched to a gene: 0. Germline-derived CDR1 and CDR2 are KGHDR and SFDVKD. This CDR3 is built from 15 residues. CDR3 loop: CATSELAGDTGELFF. The CDR3, as DNA: TGTGCCACCAGTGAACTAGCGGGAGACACCGGGGAGCTGTTTTTT.

This CDR3 reads CASSLASGGAHTEAFF. The CDR3 coding sequence is TGTGCCAGCAGCTTAGCCTCGGGAGGGGCGCACACTGAAGCTTTCTTT. The chain combines TRBV7-9 with TRBJ1-1; possible D gene TRBD1, 5 bases. V shed 0 bases and J shed 3 bases, with 14 bases lying between them. The CDR3 totals 16 residues. Germline V gene sequence: CDR1 SEHNR, CDR2 FQNEAQ (reference sequence).

The CDR3: CASSVDRESSYEQYF. In DNA form, the CDR3 reads TGTGCCAGCAGCGTGGACAGGGAGAGCTCCTACGAGCAGTACTTC. V usage is TRBV6-5 and J usage is TRBJ2-7, with TRBD1 matching over 8 bases. CDR1 MNHEY and CDR2 SVGAGI come from the germline V gene. The CDR3 extends over 15 amino acids. The junction had 7 bases not matched to a gene; V was cut back by 6 bases and J by 0 bases.

The chain couples TRBV7-2 to TRBJ2-4; D is unclear. Trimming removed 2 bases at V and 7 bases at J, with 9 bases between. The germline V gene has CDR1 SGHTA and CDR2 FQGNSA. The CDR3 is 13 amino acids. The CDR3 protein is CASSLNVANIQYF. DNA for the CDR3: TGTGCCAGCAGCTTAAACGTTGCGAACATTCAGTACTTC.

This sequence joins TRBV2 and TRBJ1-5, with D uncertain. This CDR3 is 17 amino acids long. With 6 bases removed from V and 0 bases from J, the gap between germline ends came to 18 bases. Germline CDR1 SNHLY, CDR2 FYNNEI. The CDR3 DNA reads TGTGCCAGCAGCCTAAGACGGGCGGGGAATAGCAATCAGCCCCAGCATTTT. It specifies CASSLRRAGNSNQPQHF.

The chain has TRBV9 and TRBJ2-2; D may be TRBD2 (6 bases). CDR1 and CDR2 from the germline V gene are SGDLS and YYNGEE. Trimming pared 2 bases from V and 5 bases from J, leaving 10 bases between. The CDR3 is 14 amino acids. CDR3 residues: CASSVSGSTGELFF. In nucleotides, the CDR3 is TGTGCCAGCAGCGTTAGCGGATCTACCGGGGAGCTGTTTTTT.

On this clone: Its ends do not fully match the called genes, so a read error is possible. The V call is TRBV5-1, the J call TRBJ2-3; 8 bases align to TRBD2. CDR1 is SGHRS and CDR2 is YFSETQ in the germline V gene. The CDR3 runs 15 residues. The CDR3 loop reads CASRPLAEGTDTQYF. In DNA, the CDR3 is TGTGCCAGCAGACCACTAGCGGAGGGCACAGATACGCAGTATTTT. Supplemented by reference TRBV5-1 and TRBJ2-3, the full variable domain reads KAGVTQTPRYLIKTRGQQVTLSCSPISGHRSVSWYQQTPGQGLQFLFEYFSETQRNKGNFPGRFSGRQFSNSRSEMNVSTLELGDSALYLCASRPLAEGTDTQYFGPGTRLTVL.

The chain uses TRBV6-2 or TRBV6-3 and TRBJ2-5; 10 positions match TRBD2. The V and J ends lost 0 bases and 5 bases, in that order; junction bases with no gene match: 6. Germline assignment: CDR1 MNHEY and CDR2 SVGEGT. The CDR3 sequence is 16 residues long. The CDR3 DNA reads as TGTGCCAGCAGTTACTCCCTAGCGGGAGACGAGGAGACCCAGTACTTC. Its translation is CASSYSLAGDEETQYF.

This chain links TRBV5-1 with TRBJ1-4; TRBD1 aligns across 10 bases. There are 16 residues in the CDR3. Per germline, CDR1 SGHRS and CDR2 YFSETQ. The V gene end was trimmed by 3 bases and the J gene end by 7 bases; junction bases not matched to a gene: 9. CDR3 in amino acids: CASSSLGQGGGEKLFF. The CDR3 region has the DNA TGCGCCAGCAGCTCACTCGGACAGGGGGGAGGTGAAAAACTGTTTTTT.

J is TRBJ2-1 and V is TRBV7-2; D perhaps matches TRBD2 (5 bases). This CDR3 is 16 amino acids long. Germline-derived CDR1 and CDR2 are SGHTA and FQGNSA. V lost 7 bases and J 7 bases, leaving 23 bases between the germline ends. CDR3 sequence (DNA): TGTGCCAGCACCACTCGAGGGTTTAGCCGGTTGAATGAGCAGTTCTTC. Protein: CASTTRGFSRLNEQFF.